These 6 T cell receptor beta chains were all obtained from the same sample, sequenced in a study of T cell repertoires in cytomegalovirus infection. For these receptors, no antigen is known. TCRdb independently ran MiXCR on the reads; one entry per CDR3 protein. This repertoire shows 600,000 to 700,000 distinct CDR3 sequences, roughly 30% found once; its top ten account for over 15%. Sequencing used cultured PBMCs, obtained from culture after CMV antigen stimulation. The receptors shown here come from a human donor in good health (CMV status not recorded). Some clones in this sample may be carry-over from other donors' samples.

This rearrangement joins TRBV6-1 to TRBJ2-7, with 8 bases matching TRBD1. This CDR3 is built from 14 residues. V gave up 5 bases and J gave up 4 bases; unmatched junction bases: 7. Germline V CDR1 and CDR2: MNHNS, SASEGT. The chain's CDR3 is CASSYRTGGYEQYF. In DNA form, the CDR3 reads TGTGCCAGCAGTTATCGAACAGGGGGATACGAGCAGTACTTC.

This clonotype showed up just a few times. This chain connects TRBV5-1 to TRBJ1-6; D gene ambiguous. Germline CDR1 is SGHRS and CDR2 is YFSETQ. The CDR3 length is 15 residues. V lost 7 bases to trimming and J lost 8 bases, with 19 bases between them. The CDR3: CASADLPSLDSPLHF. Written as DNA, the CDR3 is TGCGCCAGCGCGGATCTACCGTCGCTGGATTCACCCCTCCACTTT.

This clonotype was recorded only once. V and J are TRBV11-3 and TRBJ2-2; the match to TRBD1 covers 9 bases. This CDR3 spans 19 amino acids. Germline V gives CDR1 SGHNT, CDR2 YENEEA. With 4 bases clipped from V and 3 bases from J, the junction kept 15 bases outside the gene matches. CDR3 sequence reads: CASSYSHLGQGRDTGELFF. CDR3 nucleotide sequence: TGTGCCAGCAGCTATAGCCACCTGGGACAGGGAAGGGACACCGGGGAGCTGTTTTTT.

CDR3 nucleotide sequence: TGTGCCAGCAGCCGAGGGACTCCAACCTACAATGAGCAGTTCTTC. This gives the protein CASSRGTPTYNEQFF. This chain links TRBV12-3 or TRBV12-4 with TRBJ2-1; D may be TRBD2 (6 bases). The CDR3 loop spans 15 amino acids. V lost 6 bases and J lost 2, with 14 bases in between.

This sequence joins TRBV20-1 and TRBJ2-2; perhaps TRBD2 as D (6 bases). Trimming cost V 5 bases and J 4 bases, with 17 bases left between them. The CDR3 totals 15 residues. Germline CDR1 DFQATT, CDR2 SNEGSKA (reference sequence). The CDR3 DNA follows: TGCAGTGCTTCCTTTTACGGGGGAACCACCGGGGAGCTGTTTTTT. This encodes CSASFYGGTTGELFF.

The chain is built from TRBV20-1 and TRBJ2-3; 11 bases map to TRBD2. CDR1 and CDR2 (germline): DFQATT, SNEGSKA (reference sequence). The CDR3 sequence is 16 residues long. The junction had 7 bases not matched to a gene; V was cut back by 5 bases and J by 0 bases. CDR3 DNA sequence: TGCAGTGCTGGGGGACTAGCGGCAACTAGCACAGATACGCAGTATTTT. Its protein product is CSAGGLAATSTDTQYF.